This TCR beta chain was identified during a study of blood T cell repertoires in COVID-19. Authors' analysis steps: Estimation of nucleated cell counts relied on the amplification of reference gene primers. Measured with immunoSEQ multiplex PCR; TCRdb has only the in-frame clones, and not every one. For V, J and clone size, that table is used; D and trimming come from the DNA. The repertoire holds around 260,000 clones, with about 90% as singletons. V lost 0 bases and J 3 bases, leaving 15 bases between the germline ends. CDR3 length equals 16 residues. The V gene's germline CDR1 is SGHTA and CDR2 FQGTGA. This clone turned up a few times.

The receptor comes from a woman in her 70s with COVID-19, enrolled during active disease. The rearrangement joins TRBV7-3 to TRBJ2-7, with D perhaps TRBD1 (5 bases). The sample was peripheral blood. The CDR3 region is CASSLTPQGVRYEQYF. The CDR3, as DNA: TGTGCCAGCAGCTTAACCCCCCAGGGCGTTCGCTACGAGCAGTACTTC.